These 9 T cell receptor beta chains came from one sample sequenced in a study of cytomegalovirus exposure and HLA in healthy donors. The PCR ran on 60 Vbeta and 13 Jbeta primers. TCRdb's table, derived via immunoSEQ multiplex PCR, lists solely in-frame clones and lacks some. The repertoire has fewer than 250,000 clones, around 79% of them found once; the top ten carry about 1.5%. The sample taken for sequencing was PBMCs. Receptors were obtained from a woman aged 18 to 35 in good health and CMV-seronegative.

CDR3 DNA sequence: TGTGCCAGTAGTCCGGACACTCACAATGAGCAGTTCTTC. This encodes CASSPDTHNEQFF. This chain joins TRBV19 and TRBJ2-1; tentative D call: TRBD1 (5 bases). Germline CDR1 and CDR2: LNHDA and SQIVND (reference sequence). The CDR3 has 13 residues. With 5 bases removed from V and 5 bases from J, the gap between germline ends came to 10 bases.

The J gene is TRBJ2-2, the V gene TRBV5-6; tentatively, D is TRBD2 (6 bases). Per the germline V gene, CDR1 is SGHDT and CDR2 is YYEEEE. The CDR3 runs 16 residues. V was shortened by 6 bases and J by 4 bases, with 19 bases between the two germline ends. DNA for the CDR3: TGTGCCAGCACTCCTTATGGGGGGTTAGGCACCGGGGAGCTGTTTTTT. It codes for CASTPYGGLGTGELFF.

This chain connects TRBV27 to TRBJ2-7; 9 bases map to TRBD1. The CDR3 runs to 15 residues. CDR1 is MNHEY, CDR2 SMNVEV, per germline (reference sequence). V shed 5 bases, J shed 1 base, and the junction held 6 bases outside the gene matches. The CDR3 DNA sequence: TGTGCCAGCAGTCTGCTGGGACAGGGTTCCTACGAGCAGTACTTC. This gives the protein CASSLLGQGSYEQYF.

This chain uses TRBV28 with TRBJ1-1, with 8 bases identical to TRBD1. Germline V CDR1 and CDR2: MDHEN, SYDVKM. This CDR3 region has 13 residues. Germline trimming cut 5 bases from V and 6 bases from J; bases unmatched to any gene: 5. CDR3: CASSNRGGSEAFF. CDR3 bases: TGTGCCAGCAGTAACAGGGGGGGGTCTGAAGCTTTCTTT. Full variable domain (rest looked up from reference TRBV28 and TRBJ1-1): DVKVTQSSRYLVKRTGEKVFLECVQDMDHENMFWYRQDPGLGLRLIYFSYDVKMKEKGDIPEGYSVSREKKERFSLILESASTNQTSMYLCASSNRGGSEAFFGQGTRLTVV.

The rearrangement links TRBV14 to TRBJ2-7; TRBD1 is a possible D gene (6 bases). Germline V gene sequence: CDR1 SGHDN, CDR2 FVKESK. Deletions cut 3 bases from V and 2 bases from J, with 14 bases between. The CDR3 spans 15 residues. The CDR3 nucleotides are TGTGCCAGCAGCCAGATGGACAGCCTAACCTACGAGCAGTACTTC. It codes for CASSQMDSLTYEQYF.

V is TRBV25-1 and J is TRBJ1-6; D might be TRBD1 (5 bases). The CDR3 consists of 10 residues. With 6 bases removed from V and 14 bases from J, the gap between germline ends came to 8 bases. Germline-derived CDR1 and CDR2 are MGHDK and SYGVNS. CDR3 sequence reads: CASRGAALHF. The CDR3 coding sequence is TGTGCCAGCAGAGGGGCAGCCCTCCACTTT.

The rearrangement links TRBV9 to TRBJ1-1; D is uncertain. The CDR3 loop spans 14 amino acids. Trimming shortened V by 0 bases and J by 6 bases, and 12 bases separated the two germline ends. Looked up from germline, CDR1 is SGDLS and CDR2 is YYNGEE. The CDR3 nucleotides read TGTGCCAGCAGCGTAGGGGCCGGGGTCGCTGAAGCTTTCTTT. It specifies CASSVGAGVAEAFF.

The table lists this clone with a few counts. V and J are TRBV5-4 and TRBJ1-1, with 7 positions matching TRBD1. CDR3 length: 15 residues. V lost 4 bases, J lost 1 base, and 7 bases stayed unmatched. CDR1 is SGHNT and CDR2 is YYREEE in the germline V gene (reference sequence). CDR3 protein: CASSTTRTGNTEAFF. CDR3 nucleotides: TGTGCCAGCAGCACGACTAGGACAGGGAACACTGAAGCTTTCTTT.

The chain carries TRBV5-6 and TRBJ2-3; 8 bases align to TRBD1. With 0 bases clipped from V and 3 bases from J, the junction kept 0 bases outside the gene matches. CDR3 length equals 14 residues. The germline gives CDR1 SGHDT, CDR2 YYEEEE. CDR3: CASSLDRGTDTQYF. Here the CDR3 DNA reads TGTGCCAGCAGCTTGGACAGGGGGACAGATACGCAGTATTTT.